This TCR beta chain was identified during a study of CD8 T cells in ankylosing spondylitis. TCRdb analysed the 5' RACE reads with MiXCR anew, one entry per CDR3 protein. This sample carries 200,000 to 300,000 distinct CDR3 sequences, less than 9.5% of them seen once, and the ten largest clones take roughly 5%. With 0 bases clipped from V and 8 bases from J, the junction kept 24 bases outside the gene matches. Germline assignment: CDR1 ENHRY and CDR2 SYGVKD. This CDR3 region has 21 residues. This clonotype has a count of ten or more. No antigen is known for it. General observations from the study: CD8+ disease-linked clones were present at relatively low frequencies in blood.

The gene calls are TRBV10-3 and TRBJ1-4; 7 bases are a match to TRBD1. The source is a female donor with ankylosing spondylitis or in good health (not recorded which). The sequenced material came from blood, either unsorted or a sorted T cell fraction (not recorded which). CDR3 sequence: CAISESSLIHAVQGRIEKLFF. As DNA, the CDR3 is TGTGCCATCAGTGAGTCATCACTCATACACGCCGTACAGGGGAGGATCGAAAAACTGTTTTTT.